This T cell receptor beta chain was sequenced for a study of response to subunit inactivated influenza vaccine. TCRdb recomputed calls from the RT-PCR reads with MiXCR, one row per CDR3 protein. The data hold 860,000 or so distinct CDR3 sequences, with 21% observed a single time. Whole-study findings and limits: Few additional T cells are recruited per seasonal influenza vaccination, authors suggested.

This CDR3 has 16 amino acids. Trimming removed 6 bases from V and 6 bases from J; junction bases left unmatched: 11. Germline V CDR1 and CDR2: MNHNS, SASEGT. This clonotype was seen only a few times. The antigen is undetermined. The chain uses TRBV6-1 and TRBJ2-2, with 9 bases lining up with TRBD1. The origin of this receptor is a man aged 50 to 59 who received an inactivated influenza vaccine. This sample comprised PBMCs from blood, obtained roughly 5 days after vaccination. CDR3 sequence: CASSRDRGSGSGELFF. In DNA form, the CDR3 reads TGTGCCAGCAGCCGAGACAGGGGGTCAGGGTCCGGGGAGCTGTTTTTT.